The clone carrying this TCR beta chain was observed at least ten times. Its matching antigen is unknown. These data come from a study of beta chain features in type 1 diabetes. Study results and caveats: Reduced insertions and increased deletions marked VDJ junctions in type 1 diabetes patients.

The entirety of the isolated RNA underwent reverse transcription, so expressed TCRB transcripts were sequenced. Reads from naive, central memory and regulatory T cell samples averaged about 3.3 million. Only in-frame clones appear in the TCRdb table, and some are missing; sequencing was by immunoSEQ multiplex PCR. The repertoire has under 250,000 clones, roughly 13% of them found once; the top ten carry approximately 0.024%. CDR1 and CDR2 from the germline V gene are LGHNT and FRNRAP. This CDR3 region has 14 residues. The ends were cut back, 2 bases at V and 5 bases at J, with 10 bases in the middle.

The chain combines TRBV12-5 with TRBJ2-1; tentatively, D is TRBD2 (5 bases). The source material was naive CD4+ T cells from blood. The clonotype originates from a woman aged 40 to 50 in good health. CDR3 sequence: CASGLSRDHNEQFF. The DNA for the CDR3 is TGTGCTAGTGGTTTGAGCCGGGATCACAATGAGCAGTTCTTC.